This passage covers 22 T cell receptor beta chains from one sample sequenced in a study of blood T cells in healthy people across ages. Using a J-beta primer mix together with a sample-barcoded 5' primer, a second PCR was run for roughly 7 to 12 cycles. TCRdb processed the 5' RACE reads anew with MiXCR; each CDR3 protein has one entry. The table includes roughly 930,000 distinct CDR3 sequences, around 46% detected once. The sample taken for sequencing was blood. The source of these receptors is a man in his thirties or forties in good health.

This clonotype was recorded a few times. The V gene is TRBV4-2, the J gene TRBJ2-5; possibly TRBD1 for D (6 bases). From germline, CDR1 is LGHNA and CDR2 YNFKEQ. V lost 4 bases, J lost 11 bases, and 23 bases lay in between. This CDR3 has 15 residues. CDR3 amino acids: CASSLEGGQRNEQYF. The DNA for the CDR3 is TGTGCCAGCAGCCTCGAAGGGGGTCAACGGAATGAGCAGTACTTC.

J is TRBJ2-3 and V is TRBV29-1; D is unclear. Germline CDR1 and CDR2: SQVTM and ANQGSEA. CDR3 length: 11 residues. Trimming shortened V by 2 bases and J by 3 bases, and 3 bases separated the two germline ends. The CDR3 sequence is CSVEITDTQYF. For the CDR3, the DNA is TGCAGCGTTGAAATAACAGATACGCAGTATTTT.

This clonotype was seen repeatedly, ten times or more. The chain has TRBV27 and TRBJ1-1, with D possibly TRBD1 on 6 matching bases. The CDR3 covers 15 residues. Germline assignment: CDR1 MNHEY and CDR2 SMNVEV (reference sequence). The V end lost 1 base, the J end lost 6 bases, and 15 bases lay between the germline ends. CDR3 bases: TGTGCCAGCAGTTTATATGGAGGGGGGGTCTCTGAAGCTTTCTTT. It translates to CASSLYGGGVSEAFF.

This rearrangement joins TRBV2 to TRBJ1-1; D possibly corresponds to TRBD1 (5 bases). Germline V lookup: CDR1 SNHLY, CDR2 FYNNEI. Trimming took off 2 bases at V and 12 bases at J, with 19 bases between the two ends. The CDR3 is 14 residues long. CDR3 amino acids: CASSEPRVLRGPFF. The DNA for the CDR3 is TGTGCCAGCAGTGAACCGCGGGTCTTGAGGGGACCTTTCTTT.

The chain employs TRBV28 and TRBJ1-6, with D possibly being TRBD1 (5 bases). Trimming pared 11 bases from V and 10 bases from J, leaving 15 bases between. This CDR3 contains 12 residues. Germline V gene data show CDR1 as MDHEN and CDR2 as SYDVKM. CDR3 DNA: TGTGCCCCCAGGGAGGGTAACTCACCCCTCCACTTT. It specifies CAPREGNSPLHF.

In this sample, this clonotype turned up a few times. This chain connects TRBV28 to TRBJ2-7; D gene ambiguous. The germline CDR1 and CDR2 sequences are MDHEN and SYDVKM. CDR3 length: 12 residues. V lost 1 base to trimming and J lost 3 bases, with 4 bases between them. This chain's CDR3 is CASSLLVYEQYF. CDR3 coding DNA: TGTGCCAGCAGTTTATTGGTCTACGAGCAGTACTTC.

Judged by abundance, this clonotype is medium-sized (0.01 to 0.1%). At one end, the junction sequence differs from germline, possibly due to a read error. The chain links TRBV3-1 to TRBJ1-2, with a weak D call TRBD1 (5 bases). This CDR3 region has 13 residues. CDR1 and CDR2 (germline): LGHDT, YNNKEL (reference sequence). The DNA of the CDR3 is TGCGCCAGCAGCCAAGATAGGGGCAGGGGCTACACCTTC. Translation gives CASSQDRGRGYTF.

This clonotype has just a few counts. The rearrangement joins TRBV20-1 to TRBJ2-5, with D maybe TRBD2 (5 bases). Germline lookup yields CDR1 DFQATT and CDR2 SNEGSKA (reference sequence). The CDR3 spans 12 residues. The V end was cut by 2 bases, the J end by 2 bases, with 6 bases between. This CDR3 reads CSARLAQETQYF. The CDR3 DNA reads as TGCAGTGCTAGACTAGCTCAAGAGACCCAGTACTTC.

The sample holds many counts of this clonotype. The gene calls are TRBV6-4 and TRBJ1-6; 7 bases fit TRBD1. V lost 6 bases, J lost 1 base, and 6 bases stayed unmatched. Germline CDR1 reads MRHNA; CDR2 reads SNTAGT. The length of the CDR3 is 16 residues. The CDR3 DNA is TGTGCCAGCAGCCCCGGGACAGATTCCTATAATTCACCCCTCCACTTT. As protein: CASSPGTDSYNSPLHF.

The J gene is TRBJ2-1, the V gene TRBV3-1; no clear D gene. Germline CDR1 is LGHDT and CDR2 is YNNKEL (reference sequence). This CDR3 has 14 residues. Trimming removed 4 bases at V and 1 base at J, with 8 bases between. The CDR3 sequence is CASSRAKSYNEQFF. CDR3 nucleotide sequence: TGTGCCAGCAGCCGGGCCAAATCCTACAATGAGCAGTTCTTC.

The rearrangement uses TRBV5-1 and TRBJ2-1; TRBD1 might be the D (6 bases). The V end lost 0 bases, the J end lost 2 bases, and 9 bases lay between the germline ends. This CDR3 comprises 15 residues. CDR1 and CDR2 (germline): SGHRS, YFSETQ. This CDR3 reads CASSLEGETYNEQFF. CDR3 DNA: TGCGCCAGCAGCTTGGAGGGGGAAACCTACAATGAGCAGTTCTTC.

The sample holds one count of this clonotype. This chain joins TRBV6-1 and TRBJ2-7; D tentatively fits TRBD1 or TRBD2 (5 bases each). The germline V gene has CDR1 MNHNS and CDR2 SASEGT. Between the trimmed V and J ends, which lost 7 bases and 7 bases, there was a span of 17 bases. CDR3 length: 13 amino acids. CDR3 loop: CASINGGGWEQYF. DNA for the CDR3: TGTGCCAGCATTAATGGGGGTGGGTGGGAGCAGTACTTC.

This clonotype was observed a few times. In DNA form, the CDR3 reads TGTGCCAGCAGTCCCGACAGGGGAGGATCACCCCTCCACTTT. Translating gives CASSPDRGGSPLHF. The chain is built from TRBV6-4 and TRBJ1-6; 8 bases match TRBD1. The CDR3 extends over 14 amino acids. The V and J ends lost 5 bases and 10 bases, in that order; junction bases with no gene match: 7. CDR1 MRHNA and CDR2 SNTAGT come from the germline V gene.

The chain joins TRBV7-8 to TRBJ2-5; D is possibly TRBD1 (5 bases). Trimming removed 5 bases from V and 0 bases from J, with 10 bases in between. Germline assignment: CDR1 SGHVS and CDR2 FQNEAQ. The CDR3 covers 14 residues. The CDR3 here is CASSQWGNQETQYF. The CDR3 DNA reads TGTGCCAGCAGCCAGTGGGGCAACCAAGAGACCCAGTACTTC.

V usage is TRBV6-2 or TRBV6-3 and J usage is TRBJ2-1; TRBD2 matches 15 bases. This CDR3 has 18 amino acids. The J segment lost 3 bases and the V segment lost 7 bases, leaving 10 bases of the junction unmatched. Germline V gives CDR1 MNHEY, CDR2 SVGEGT. CDR3 amino acids: CASTQPGLAGGLYNEQFF. The CDR3 DNA reads TGTGCCAGCACTCAACCGGGACTAGCGGGGGGTCTCTACAATGAGCAGTTCTTC.

This clonotype was observed many times. This chain uses TRBV7-2 with TRBJ2-3, with D maybe TRBD2 (5 bases). The CDR3 length is 14 residues. V was clipped by 5 bases and J by 4 bases, with 13 bases between them. Germline loops: CDR1 SGHTA, CDR2 FQGNSA. The chain's CDR3 is CASSPGLSSDTQYF. The CDR3 DNA reads TGTGCCAGCAGCCCAGGACTCTCCTCAGATACGCAGTATTTT.

The chain combines TRBV11-2 with TRBJ2-1, with 8 bases fitting TRBD2. The CDR3 has 16 amino acids. Germline CDR1 is SGHAT and CDR2 is FQNNGV. The V and J ends lost 1 base and 10 bases, in that order; junction bases with no gene match: 12. The DNA for the CDR3 is TGTGCCAGCAGCTTAGCTACGGGGGGGGTCTCCTACGAGCAGTTCTTC. Translating it yields CASSLATGGVSYEQFF.

The genes are TRBV7-2 and TRBJ1-5; 11 bases are a match to TRBD1. The V segment lost 5 bases and the J segment 7 bases; nucleotides outside the gene matches: 4. Germline-derived CDR1 and CDR2 are SGHTA and FQGNSA. The CDR3 runs to 14 residues. Written as DNA, the CDR3 is TGTGCCAGCAGCCCCCGGACAGGGGGCCAGCCCCAGCATTTT. As protein: CASSPRTGGQPQHF.

This clonotype was detected only a few times. Written as DNA, the CDR3 is TGCGCCAGCAGCCAACCTCACCAACAAGAGACCCAGTACTTC. As protein: CASSQPHQQETQYF. The gene calls are TRBV4-1 and TRBJ2-5, with no clear D. There are 14 residues in the CDR3. V was clipped by 2 bases and J by 2 bases, with 9 bases between them. Germline assignment: CDR1 MGHRA and CDR2 YSYEKL.

The J gene is TRBJ1-1, the V gene TRBV28, with D hard to call. Trimming removed 8 bases at V and 6 bases at J, with 7 bases between. Germline lookup yields CDR1 MDHEN and CDR2 SYDVKM. The CDR3 has 10 amino acids. CDR3 sequence reads: CASVKSEAFF. The CDR3, as DNA: TGTGCCAGCGTTAAGTCTGAAGCTTTCTTT.

This clonotype was observed a few times. The J gene is TRBJ2-7, the V gene TRBV20-1; 7 bases map to TRBD1. CDR1 is DFQATT and CDR2 is SNEGSKA in the germline V gene (reference sequence). This CDR3 contains 13 residues. Losses at the gene ends were 3 bases for V and 4 bases for J; bases not matched to a gene: 6. As DNA, the CDR3 is TGCAGTGCTAGGGGACAGAGTTATTACGAGCAGTACTTC. Amino acid sequence: CSARGQSYYEQYF.

In its sample, this clonotype was seen many times. The chain carries TRBV6-5 and TRBJ1-2; the match to TRBD1 covers 7 bases. The V gene end was trimmed by 5 bases and the J gene end by 5 bases; junction bases not matched to a gene: 8. CDR3 size: 14 residues. Germline V gene data show CDR1 as MNHEY and CDR2 as SVGAGI. CDR3 sequence reads: CASSGPRGAYGYTF. The CDR3, as DNA: TGTGCCAGCAGTGGTCCCAGGGGGGCGTATGGCTACACCTTC.